Listed here are 25 T cell receptor beta chains from one sample, sequenced in a study of shared T cell receptors in the human thymus. TCRdb's table, derived via immunoSEQ multiplex PCR, lists solely in-frame clones and lacks some. Of about 610,000 clones in the sample, around 89% are singletons; the top ten hold approximately 0.011%. The data were also submitted as part of a second study, on human thymus T cells.

The sample consisted of thymocytes. Every receptor here comes from a boy younger than two with a congenital heart defect.

The chain combines TRBV18 with TRBJ2-7, with 9 bases that match TRBD1. The CDR3 spans 15 residues. V dropped 3 bases and J dropped 6; count of bases not matched to a gene: 9. Germline V gene lookup returns CDR1 KGHSH and CDR2 LQKENI. The CDR3 nucleotides read TGTGCCAGCTCACCGTCCCGGGACAGGGATAGCGAGCAGTACTTC. It encodes CASSPSRDRDSEQYF.

V and J are TRBV19 and TRBJ1-2; 8 bases agree with TRBD1. After removal of 6 bases from V and 7 bases from J, the junction contained 19 bases not matched to a gene. The CDR3 runs to 17 residues. Germline loops: CDR1 LNHDA, CDR2 SQIVND (reference sequence). The CDR3 coding sequence is TGTGCCAGTAGACAGGTCCGTGGGACAGGTCTCCGGGGTGGCTACACCTTC. This gives the protein CASRQVRGTGLRGGYTF. The variable domain in full, with the rest retrieved from reference TRBV19 and TRBJ1-2, is DGGITQSPKYLFRKEGQNVTLSCEQNLNHDAMYWYRQDPGQGLRLIYYSQIVNDFQKGDIAEGYSVSREKKESFPLTVTSAQKNPTAFYLCASRQVRGTGLRGGYTFGSGTRLTVV.

The rearrangement joins TRBV14 to TRBJ2-7; possible D gene TRBD1, 6 bases. The CDR3 has 14 residues. Trimming took off 0 bases at V and 1 base at J, with 7 bases between the two ends. In germline, CDR1 is SGHDN, CDR2 FVKESK. The CDR3 is CASSQETGSYEQYF. Here the CDR3 DNA reads TGTGCCAGCAGCCAAGAGACAGGTTCCTACGAGCAGTACTTC.

The chain couples TRBV7-9 to TRBJ2-5; possible D gene TRBD1, 5 bases. The V gene lost 1 base and the J gene lost 3 bases, with 12 bases spanning the gap. Looked up from germline, CDR1 is SEHNR and CDR2 is FQNEAQ (reference sequence). This CDR3 region has 15 residues. CDR3 loop: CASSLGYLGEETQYF. The CDR3 DNA reads TGTGCCAGCAGCTTAGGGTATCTAGGGGAAGAGACCCAGTACTTC.

J is TRBJ2-7 and V is TRBV9; TRBD1 matches 8 bases. The J segment lost 3 bases and the V segment lost 4 bases, leaving 12 bases of the junction unmatched. The CDR3 loop spans 16 amino acids. CDR1 and CDR2 from the germline V gene are SGDLS and YYNGEE. The CDR3 nucleotides read TGTGCCAGCAGCTCAGCCCCCGGGACAGGCCTCTACGAGCAGTACTTC. Translating it yields CASSSAPGTGLYEQYF. Supplemented by reference TRBV9 and TRBJ2-7, the full variable domain reads DSGVTQTPKHLITATGQRVTLRCSPRSGDLSVYWYQQSLDQGLQFLIQYYNGEERAKGNILERFSAQQFPDLHSELNLSSLELGDSALYFCASSSAPGTGLYEQYFGPGTRLTVT.

This chain uses TRBV2 with TRBJ2-5, with D perhaps TRBD1 (7 bases). Per germline, CDR1 SNHLY and CDR2 FYNNEI. With 5 bases removed from V and 5 bases from J, the gap between germline ends came to 12 bases. This CDR3 has 13 amino acids. CDR3 residues: CASSQGEEETQYF. The CDR3 nucleotides are TGTGCCAGCAGTCAGGGGGAGGAGGAGACCCAGTACTTC.

The rearrangement uses TRBV4-2 and TRBJ2-7; 9 nucleotides align to TRBD2. This CDR3 has 16 residues. The trim removed 1 base at V and 3 bases at J, leaving 7 bases unmatched. Germline loops: CDR1 LGHNA, CDR2 YNFKEQ. CDR3 DNA: TGTGCCAGCAGCCAAGTCTGGGCTAGCGGGGTCTACGAGCAGTACTTC. The encoded protein is CASSQVWASGVYEQYF.

The V gene is TRBV11-2, the J gene TRBJ2-1; D is possibly TRBD1 (6 bases). Germline V CDR1 and CDR2: SGHAT, FQNNGV. The length of the CDR3 is 15 residues. V lost 2 bases and J 0 bases, leaving 8 bases between the germline ends. This CDR3 is CASSLTGYSYNEQFF. CDR3 DNA sequence: TGTGCCAGCAGCTTAACAGGGTACTCCTACAATGAGCAGTTCTTC. Drawing the rest from reference TRBV11-2 and TRBJ2-1, the complete variable domain is EAGVAQSPRYKIIEKRQSVAFWCNPISGHATLYWYQQILGQGPKLLIQFQNNGVVDDSQLPKDRFSAERLKGVDSTLKIQPAKLEDSAVYLCASSLTGYSYNEQFFGPGTRLTVL.

The chain recombines TRBV30 with TRBJ1-1, with D hard to call. V lost 0 bases to trimming and J lost 1 base, with 12 bases between them. This CDR3 is built from 15 residues. From germline, CDR1 is GTSNPN and CDR2 SVGIG (reference sequence). DNA for the CDR3: TGTGCCTGGAGTGTATTGGTCGGAGCGAACACTGAAGCTTTCTTT. Residues: CAWSVLVGANTEAFF. The full variable domain, its missing parts supplied by reference TRBV30 and TRBJ1-1, is SQTIHQWPATLVQPVGSPLSLECTVEGTSNPNLYWYRQAAGRGLQLLFYSVGIGQISSEVPQNLSASRPQDRQFILSSKKLLLSDSGFYLCAWSVLVGANTEAFFGQGTRLTVV.

This chain joins TRBV4-2 and TRBJ2-5; TRBD1 is a possible D gene (5 bases). The V and J ends lost 1 base and 7 bases respectively, with 10 bases between them. In germline, CDR1 is LGHNA, CDR2 YNFKEQ. The CDR3 spans 13 residues. Here the CDR3 reads CASSQGGRGTQYF. In DNA, the CDR3 is TGTGCCAGCAGCCAAGGGGGTAGGGGGACCCAGTACTTC.

The rearrangement joins TRBV7-9 to TRBJ1-5, with 9 bases lining up with TRBD1. Losses at the gene ends were 5 bases for V and 1 base for J; bases not matched to a gene: 12. Germline CDR1 is SEHNR and CDR2 is FQNEAQ (reference sequence). This CDR3 has 18 amino acids. The DNA for the CDR3 is TGTGCCAGCAGCCAATATAAAGGGACAGGGAGCAGCAATCAGCCCCAGCATTTT. This encodes CASSQYKGTGSSNQPQHF.

The chain carries TRBV11-2 and TRBJ2-4; D call uncertain. The V and J ends lost 6 bases and 8 bases respectively, with 8 bases between them. The CDR3 spans 11 residues. Per germline, CDR1 SGHAT and CDR2 FQNNGV. The CDR3 loop reads CASSPVDIQYF. For the CDR3, the DNA is TGTGCCAGCAGTCCGGTAGACATTCAGTACTTC. The full variable domain, its missing parts supplied by reference TRBV11-2 and TRBJ2-4, is EAGVAQSPRYKIIEKRQSVAFWCNPISGHATLYWYQQILGQGPKLLIQFQNNGVVDDSQLPKDRFSAERLKGVDSTLKIQPAKLEDSAVYLCASSPVDIQYFGAGTRLSVL.

The chain recombines TRBV7-2 with TRBJ2-5, with TRBD1 matching 7 bases. CDR1 SGHTA and CDR2 FQGNSA come from the germline V gene. The trim removed 3 bases at V and 8 bases at J, leaving 18 bases unmatched. The CDR3 loop spans 17 amino acids. CDR3 in DNA: TGTGCCAGCAGCTTCCGGACTCTCGGGACAGATACCGTCACCCAGTACTTC. Protein sequence: CASSFRTLGTDTVTQYF.

The chain recombines TRBV11-3 with TRBJ1-4; D perhaps matches TRBD1 (6 bases). This CDR3 contains 15 residues. Germline CDR1 and CDR2: SGHNT and YENEEA. V was clipped by 4 bases and J by 6 bases, with 15 bases between them. The CDR3 sequence is CASSSGGGKDEKLFF. The CDR3 DNA is TGTGCCAGCAGCTCCGGGGGGGGCAAGGATGAAAAACTGTTTTTT.

This clone was picked up one time. The rearrangement links TRBV5-5 to TRBJ2-7; TRBD2 is a possible D gene (6 bases). This CDR3 spans 14 amino acids. The germline V and J ends were trimmed by 6 bases and 6 bases, with 19 bases remaining between them. In germline, CDR1 is SGHKS, CDR2 YYEKEE (reference sequence). CDR3 protein: CASTSRDLSGEQYF. The DNA of the CDR3 is TGTGCCAGCACCTCACGGGACTTAAGTGGCGAGCAGTACTTC.

This chain connects TRBV18 to TRBJ2-5, with 9 positions matching TRBD1. The CDR3 length is 15 residues. V dropped 0 bases and J dropped 7; count of bases not matched to a gene: 6. The V gene's germline CDR1 is KGHSH and CDR2 LQKENI. The CDR3 loop is CASSPPGTGPGTQYF. The CDR3 nucleotides are TGTGCCAGCTCACCACCAGGGACAGGGCCAGGGACCCAGTACTTC.

This sequence joins TRBV6-1 and TRBJ1-2; D gene unclear. The germline V gene encodes CDR1 MNHNS and CDR2 SASEGT. V shed 1 base and J shed 2 bases, with 14 bases lying between them. The CDR3 length is 16 residues. The CDR3 spells CASSEGAGGRNYGYTF. The CDR3 coding sequence is TGTGCCAGCAGTGAAGGGGCCGGTGGGAGGAACTATGGCTACACCTTC.

The chain employs TRBV19 and TRBJ1-2; 9 bases are shared with TRBD1. The length of the CDR3 is 16 residues. Germline assignment: CDR1 LNHDA and CDR2 SQIVND (reference sequence). V dropped 6 bases and J dropped 5; count of bases not matched to a gene: 13. The CDR3 nucleotides are TGTGCCAGTAGACACTTAGGGACAGGGTTTGGGTATGGCTACACCTTC. Translation gives CASRHLGTGFGYGYTF.

V and J are TRBV4-1 and TRBJ2-7; a weak D match, TRBD1 (5 bases). CDR3 length equals 15 residues. The V gene lost 0 bases and the J gene lost 3 bases, with 12 bases spanning the gap. CDR1 is MGHRA, CDR2 YSYEKL, per germline. CDR3 nucleotides: TGCGCCAGCAGCCAAGATCGAGGCAGGGTCTACGAGCAGTACTTC. Translating gives CASSQDRGRVYEQYF.

The chain has TRBV9 and TRBJ1-2, with a tentative D call TRBD1 (6 bases). Trimming took off 0 bases at V and 4 bases at J, with 22 bases between the two ends. Germline V CDR1 and CDR2: SGDLS, YYNGEE. This CDR3 is built from 18 residues. The CDR3 loop is CASSVGLQGRSPGYGYTF. The CDR3 DNA sequence: TGTGCCAGCAGCGTAGGCCTCCAGGGGCGCTCACCGGGCTATGGCTACACCTTC.

This chain joins TRBV4-3 and TRBJ2-5; TRBD2 might be the D (6 bases). The germline V and J ends were trimmed by 3 bases and 6 bases, with 14 bases remaining between them. CDR3 length equals 14 residues. Germline V gives CDR1 LGHNA, CDR2 YSLEER. The CDR3 nucleotides read TGCGCCAGCAGCCATGGCCCGGGAGTGCAGACCCAGTACTTC. Its protein is CASSHGPGVQTQYF.

V is TRBV5-6 and J is TRBJ2-1, with D possibly being TRBD2 (5 bases). Trimming stripped 2 bases from V and 5 bases from J, with 14 bases between. Germline assignment: CDR1 SGHDT and CDR2 YYEEEE. This CDR3 has 15 residues. CDR3 loop: CASSLVDPGDNEQFF. In DNA, the CDR3 is TGTGCCAGCAGCTTAGTAGACCCCGGGGACAATGAGCAGTTCTTC.

The V call is TRBV12-5, the J call TRBJ1-1, with no clear D. V dropped 6 bases and J dropped 7 bases, with 9 bases sitting between them. Germline V gene data show CDR1 as LGHNT and CDR2 as FRNRAP. CDR3 length equals 11 residues. CDR3 protein: CASGDGDEAFF. The DNA of the CDR3 is TGTGCTAGTGGAGACGGAGATGAAGCTTTCTTT.

The rearrangement uses TRBV10-3 and TRBJ1-2; TRBD1 aligns across 7 bases. The CDR3 totals 12 residues. CDR1 is ENHRY and CDR2 is SYGVKD in the germline V gene. The V gene end was trimmed by 7 bases and the J gene end by 3 bases; junction bases not matched to a gene: 2. CDR3 residues: CAIKGADYGYTF. CDR3 DNA: TGTGCCATCAAGGGGGCCGACTATGGCTACACCTTC.

This clone came up once. The chain recombines TRBV9 with TRBJ2-7, with 11 bases that match TRBD2. The CDR3 is 16 residues long. Germline values: CDR1 SGDLS, CDR2 YYNGEE. V lost 4 bases and J lost 3; bases outside the gene matches: 9. The CDR3 coding sequence is TGTGCCAGCAGCTATACTAGCGGGGGTGCACTCTACGAGCAGTACTTC. Protein sequence: CASSYTSGGALYEQYF.